There are a few counts of the clone carrying this T cell receptor (beta chain). Antigen unknown. TCRdb recomputed calls from the reads with MiXCR, one row per CDR3 protein. The table lists 510,000 or so distinct CDR3 sequences, around 27% of them singletons. The data belong to a study of T cell repertoires in cytomegalovirus infection. Overall study: Indications of both CMV infection and matching HLA type were provided by public TCR beta signatures. Whole-study findings and limits: HLA-C-restricted, CMV-specific TCR beta clonotypes were dominant ex vivo. Totalled public TCR beta family frequency picked out people who carried CMV plus the relevant HLA.

V lost 2 bases and J 5 bases, leaving 13 bases between the germline ends. Germline V CDR1 and CDR2: SEHNR, FQNEAQ (reference sequence). The CDR3 runs 15 residues. The sequence derives from a human donor in good health (CMV status not recorded). Some clones in this sample may be carry-over from other donors' samples. The J gene is TRBJ2-1, the V gene TRBV7-9; D could derive from TRBD1 or TRBD2 (6 bases each). Sequenced material: PBMCs. Written as DNA, the CDR3 is TGTGCCAGCAGCTTACTCGGGGGCGCCAACAATGAGCAGTTCTTC. Protein: CASSLLGGANNEQFF.